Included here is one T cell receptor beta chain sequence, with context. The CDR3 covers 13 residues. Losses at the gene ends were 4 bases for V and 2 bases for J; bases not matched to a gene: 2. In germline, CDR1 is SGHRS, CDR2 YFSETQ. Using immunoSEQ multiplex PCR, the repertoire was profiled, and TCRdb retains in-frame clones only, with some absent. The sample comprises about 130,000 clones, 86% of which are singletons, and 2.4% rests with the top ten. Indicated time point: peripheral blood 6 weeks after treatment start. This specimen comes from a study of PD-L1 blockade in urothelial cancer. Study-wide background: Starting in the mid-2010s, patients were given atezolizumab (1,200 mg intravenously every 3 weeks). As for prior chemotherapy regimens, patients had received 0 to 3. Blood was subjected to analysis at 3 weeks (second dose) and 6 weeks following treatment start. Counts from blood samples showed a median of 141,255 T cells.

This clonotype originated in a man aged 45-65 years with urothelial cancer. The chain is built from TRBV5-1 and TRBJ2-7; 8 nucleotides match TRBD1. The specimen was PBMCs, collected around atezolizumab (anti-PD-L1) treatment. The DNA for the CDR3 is TGCGCCAGCAGCCGGGGACAGGCCTACGAGCAGTACTTC. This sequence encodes CASSRGQAYEQYF.